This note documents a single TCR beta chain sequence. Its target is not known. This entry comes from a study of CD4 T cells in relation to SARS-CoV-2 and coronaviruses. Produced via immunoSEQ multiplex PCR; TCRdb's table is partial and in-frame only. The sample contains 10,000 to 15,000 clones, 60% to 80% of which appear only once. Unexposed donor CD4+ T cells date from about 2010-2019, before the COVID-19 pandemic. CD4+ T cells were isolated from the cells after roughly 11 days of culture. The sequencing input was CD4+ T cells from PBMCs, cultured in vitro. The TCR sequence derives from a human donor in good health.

CDR3 in DNA: TGTGCCAGTAGTATACAGGGAACAGATACGCAGTATTTT. This gives the protein CASSIQGTDTQYF. The gene calls are TRBV19 and TRBJ2-3; TRBD1 is a possible D gene (5 bases). Germline CDR1 is LNHDA and CDR2 is SQIVND (reference sequence). V was shortened by 2 bases and J by 3 bases, with 6 bases between the two germline ends. This CDR3 spans 13 amino acids.